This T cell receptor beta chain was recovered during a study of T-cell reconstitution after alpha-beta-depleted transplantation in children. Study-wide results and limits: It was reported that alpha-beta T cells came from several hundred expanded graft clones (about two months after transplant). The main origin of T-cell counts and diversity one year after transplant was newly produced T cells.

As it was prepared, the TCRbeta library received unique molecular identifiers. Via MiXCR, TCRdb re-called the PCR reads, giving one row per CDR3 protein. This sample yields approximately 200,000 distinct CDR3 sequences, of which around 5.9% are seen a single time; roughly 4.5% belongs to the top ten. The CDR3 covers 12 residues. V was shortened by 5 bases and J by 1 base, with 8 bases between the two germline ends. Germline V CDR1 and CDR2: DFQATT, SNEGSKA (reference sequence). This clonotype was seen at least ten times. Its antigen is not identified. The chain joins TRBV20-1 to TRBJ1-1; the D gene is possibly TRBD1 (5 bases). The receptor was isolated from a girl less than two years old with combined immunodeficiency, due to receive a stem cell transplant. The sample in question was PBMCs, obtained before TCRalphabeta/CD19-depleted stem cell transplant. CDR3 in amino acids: CSAVGQNTEAFF. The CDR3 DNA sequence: TGCAGTGCTGTCGGACAGAACACTGAAGCTTTCTTT.